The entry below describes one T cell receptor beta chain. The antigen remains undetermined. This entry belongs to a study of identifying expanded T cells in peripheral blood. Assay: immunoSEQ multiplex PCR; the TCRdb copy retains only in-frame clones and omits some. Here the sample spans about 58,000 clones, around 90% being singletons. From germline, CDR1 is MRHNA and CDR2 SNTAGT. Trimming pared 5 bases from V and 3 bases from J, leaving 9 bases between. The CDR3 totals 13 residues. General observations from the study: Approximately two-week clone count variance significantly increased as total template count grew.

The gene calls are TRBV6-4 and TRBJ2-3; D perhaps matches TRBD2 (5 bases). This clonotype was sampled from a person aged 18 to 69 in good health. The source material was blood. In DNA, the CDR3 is TGTGCCAGCAGTCGGGAACTTACAGATACGCAGTATTTT. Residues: CASSRELTDTQYF.